Following are 24 T cell receptor beta chains from one sample sequenced in a study of CD8 T cells in ankylosing spondylitis. TCRdb called the 5' RACE reads again in MiXCR, with one record for every CDR3 protein. The table has about 280,000 distinct CDR3 sequences, roughly 20% seen once; the top ten hold about 8.2%. Sequencing used blood, either unsorted or a sorted T cell fraction (not recorded which). Receptor source: a male donor with ankylosing spondylitis or in good health (not recorded which).

This clonotype has a handful of counts. The genes are TRBV9 and TRBJ2-5; TRBD1 matches 9 bases. V lost 3 bases, J lost 5 bases, and 2 bases stayed unmatched. In germline, CDR1 is SGDLS, CDR2 YYNGEE. The CDR3 is 13 amino acids. The CDR3 is CASSEGQGETQYF. Here the CDR3 DNA reads TGTGCCAGCAGCGAGGGACAGGGCGAGACCCAGTACTTC.

The chain has TRBV5-1 and TRBJ2-3; D uncertain. V was pared by 4 bases and J by 1 base, with 13 bases between. There are 15 residues in the CDR3. Germline V gene data show CDR1 as SGHRS and CDR2 as YFSETQ. The CDR3 nucleotides read TGCGCCAGCAGCCCCGCCGTGTGGGGCACAGATACGCAGTATTTT. It codes for CASSPAVWGTDTQYF.

V gene TRBV5-1 combines with J gene TRBJ1-2; the D is unclear. Trimming took 4 bases from V and 4 from J, leaving 14 bases between them. Germline CDR1 reads SGHRS; CDR2 reads YFSETQ. CDR3 length: 14 residues. CDR3 nucleotide sequence: TGCGCCAGCAGCAATCCCGGGTTGTTCTATGGCTACACCTTC. Translation gives CASSNPGLFYGYTF.

The rearrangement links TRBV5-8 to TRBJ2-5, with D perhaps matching TRBD1 or TRBD2 (6 bases each). Between the trimmed V and J ends, which lost 4 bases and 4 bases, there was a span of 14 bases. This CDR3 has 14 amino acids. Germline V gives CDR1 SGHTS, CDR2 YDEGEE. The CDR3 loop reads CASSPGDRTETQYF. For the CDR3, the DNA is TGTGCCAGCAGCCCGGGAGACAGGACAGAGACCCAGTACTTC.

V is TRBV7-9 and J is TRBJ2-7; the D is unclear. The germline V gene encodes CDR1 SEHNR and CDR2 FQNEAQ (reference sequence). Trimming cost V 1 base and J 6 bases, with 13 bases left between them. The CDR3 sequence is 14 residues long. CDR3 region: CASSLGASSGEQYV. CDR3 nucleotide sequence: TGTGCCAGCAGCTTAGGGGCTAGTTCCGGCGAGCAGTACGTC.

This clonotype was detected a few times. This rearrangement joins TRBV5-1 to TRBJ1-1; D may be TRBD1 (6 bases). The ends were cut back, 0 bases at V and 3 bases at J, with 12 bases in the middle. Germline V gene data show CDR1 as SGHRS and CDR2 as YFSETQ. The CDR3 is 15 amino acids. Here the CDR3 reads CASSLGQGFHTEAFF. The CDR3 bases are TGCGCCAGCAGCTTGGGGCAGGGGTTCCACACTGAAGCTTTCTTT. Full variable domain (outside the CDR3, taken from reference TRBV5-1 and TRBJ1-1): KAGVTQTPRYLIKTRGQQVTLSCSPISGHRSVSWYQQTPGQGLQFLFEYFSETQRNKGNFPGRFSGRQFSNSRSEMNVSTLELGDSALYLCASSLGQGFHTEAFFGQGTRLTVV.

The gene calls are TRBV12-3 or TRBV12-4 and TRBJ1-1, with D perhaps matching TRBD1 (5 bases). The V gene lost 1 base and the J gene lost 1 base, with 13 bases spanning the gap. The CDR3 sequence is 16 residues long. CDR3 DNA: TGTGCCAGCAGTTTAGGGGCAGGGCTTACGAACACTGAAGCTTTCTTT. Translated, it gives CASSLGAGLTNTEAFF.

The gene calls are TRBV10-3 and TRBJ2-6; D gene uncertain. The CDR3 totals 15 residues. The V end was cut by 3 bases, the J end by 0 bases, with 6 bases between. Germline-derived CDR1 and CDR2 are ENHRY and SYGVKD. The DNA of the CDR3 is TGTGCCATCAGTGACAGAAACTCTGGGGCCAACGTCCTGACTTTC. Amino acid sequence: CAISDRNSGANVLTF.

V and J are TRBV5-6 and TRBJ2-7, with a weak D call TRBD1 (5 bases). This CDR3 spans 13 amino acids. The V gene's germline CDR1 is SGHDT and CDR2 YYEEEE. V gave up 0 bases and J gave up 10 bases, with 14 bases separating them. The CDR3 protein is CASSLDPGKEQYV. The CDR3 coding sequence is TGTGCCAGCAGCTTGGATCCAGGGAAGGAACAGTACGTC.

The rearrangement links TRBV11-2 to TRBJ1-1; D unresolved. The CDR3 covers 14 residues. The V and J ends lost 5 bases and 3 bases respectively, with 13 bases between them. CDR1 is SGHAT, CDR2 FQNNGV, per germline. The CDR3, as DNA: TGTGCCAGCAGCCAATCCGGGGAGTACACTGAAGCTTTCTTT. This sequence encodes CASSQSGEYTEAFF.

This clonotype occurred many times. The CDR3 loop is CASSLGHNRGDGYTF. The CDR3 region has the DNA TGTGCCAGCAGCTTGGGACACAACCGTGGGGATGGCTACACCTTC. The rearrangement links TRBV5-6 to TRBJ1-2; D unclear. Germline assignment: CDR1 SGHDT and CDR2 YYEEEE. The CDR3 loop spans 15 amino acids. V was clipped by 0 bases and J by 6 bases, with 15 bases between them.

This clonotype has only a few counts. V and J are TRBV12-3 or TRBV12-4 and TRBJ2-7, with 7 bases lining up with TRBD2. This CDR3 region has 15 residues. The trim removed 6 bases at V and 3 bases at J, leaving 11 bases unmatched. The CDR3 coding sequence is TGTGCCAGCAGGGCGGGGGAGCATATATACTACGAGCAGTACGTC. Its translation: CASRAGEHIYYEQYV.

This clonotype was seen a few times. The chain employs TRBV9 and TRBJ1-2; TRBD1 agrees at 8 bases. The CDR3 contains 14 residues. The germline gives CDR1 SGDLS, CDR2 YYNGEE. Trimming removed 4 bases from V and 2 bases from J; junction bases left unmatched: 4. The CDR3: CASSKRQGNYGYTF. The CDR3 DNA follows: TGTGCCAGCAGCAAACGACAGGGGAACTATGGCTACACCTTC.

This clonotype was recorded a few times. The rearrangement uses TRBV7-6 and TRBJ2-5; tentative D call: TRBD2 (5 bases). The germline V gene has CDR1 SGHVS and CDR2 FNYEAQ. V was pared by 2 bases and J by 4 bases, with 17 bases between. The CDR3 consists of 16 residues. The CDR3 is CASSLTASPRGETQYF. The CDR3 DNA reads as TGTGCCAGCAGCTTAACTGCTAGCCCCCGGGGAGAGACCCAGTACTTC.

The V and J genes are TRBV5-6 and TRBJ2-2, with D possibly being TRBD2 (5 bases). The CDR3 is made up of 14 amino acids. Deletions cut 4 bases from V and 0 bases from J, with 7 bases between. Per the germline V gene, CDR1 is SGHDT and CDR2 is YYEEEE. CDR3 sequence (DNA): TGTGCCAGCAGCGTGGGAGCGAACACCGGGGAGCTGTTTTTT. Encoded protein: CASSVGANTGELFF. The complete variable domain, with remaining parts taken from reference TRBV5-6 and TRBJ2-2, reads DAGVTQSPTHLIKTRGQQVTLRCSPKSGHDTVSWYQQALGQGPQFIFQYYEEEERQRGNFPDRFSGHQFPNYSSELNVNALLLGDSALYLCASSVGANTGELFFGEGSRLTVL.

This clonotype was seen a few times. CDR3 nucleotide sequence: TGTGCCAGCAGTTTTGGGCAGGGGGCTCGGTCACCCCTCCACTTT. Translating gives CASSFGQGARSPLHF. The chain recombines TRBV12-3 or TRBV12-4 with TRBJ1-6; 8 bases line up with TRBD1. The CDR3 is 15 amino acids. Trimming took 3 bases from V and 10 from J; bases not matched to a gene: 8.

V is TRBV25-1 and J is TRBJ2-1; no clear D gene. Germline V gene sequence: CDR1 MGHDK, CDR2 SYGVNS. Trimming shortened V by 7 bases and J by 6 bases, and 7 bases separated the two germline ends. The CDR3 runs 11 residues. In nucleotides, the CDR3 is TGTGCCAGCATGCGAGGCAATGAGCAGTTCTTC. It specifies CASMRGNEQFF.

Written as DNA, the CDR3 is TGTGTCAGCAGGTCGGGGAGAAACGAGCAGTACGTC. Its translation: CVSRSGRNEQYV. The chain recombines TRBV2 with TRBJ2-7; possibly TRBD2 for D (5 bases). The CDR3 spans 12 residues. From germline, CDR1 is SNHLY and CDR2 FYNNEI.

This clonotype occurred a few times. This chain uses TRBV12-3 or TRBV12-4 with TRBJ2-1; TRBD1 agrees at 8 bases. The CDR3 length is 16 residues. V trimming: 5 bases; J trimming: 5 bases; junction bases outside the gene matches: 11. Here the CDR3 reads CASSTPPRTGNNEQFF. CDR3 sequence (DNA): TGTGCCAGCAGTACTCCCCCGAGGACAGGGAACAATGAGCAGTTCTTC.

The table lists this clonotype with many counts. This sequence joins TRBV7-6 and TRBJ1-1, with D perhaps matching TRBD1 (5 bases). V lost 1 base and J 6 bases, leaving 9 bases between the germline ends. The CDR3 is 13 amino acids. The germline gives CDR1 SGHVS, CDR2 FNYEAQ. CDR3 sequence: CASSLESRAEAFF. CDR3 nucleotide sequence: TGTGCCAGCAGCTTAGAGTCCAGGGCTGAAGCTTTCTTT.

This clonotype was found many times. The V and J genes are TRBV5-1 and TRBJ2-1; D is ambiguous. Germline V gene sequence: CDR1 SGHRS, CDR2 YFSETQ. This CDR3 has 13 amino acids. V lost 4 bases to trimming and J lost 8 bases, with 13 bases between them. CDR3 in amino acids: CASSPGQKDEQFF. CDR3 nucleotide sequence: TGCGCCAGCAGCCCTGGTCAGAAAGATGAGCAGTTCTTC.

In this sample, this clonotype turned up a few times. The chain recombines TRBV7-2 with TRBJ2-4; TRBD2 matches at 7 bases. J was trimmed by 8 bases and V by 4 bases; bases with no gene match: 5. Germline V gene data show CDR1 as SGHTA and CDR2 as FQGNSA. The CDR3 is 13 amino acids. The CDR3 DNA is TGTGCCAGCAGCTCCGGGGGGAGGGACATTCAGTACTTC. It translates to CASSSGGRDIQYF.

In this sample, this clonotype turned up many times. The chain joins TRBV20-1 to TRBJ2-3; 7 bases line up with TRBD2. With 2 bases clipped from V and 2 bases from J, the junction kept 13 bases outside the gene matches. This CDR3 comprises 17 residues. Germline CDR1 and CDR2: DFQATT and SNEGSKA (reference sequence). CDR3 sequence: CSARPLGGFRHTDTQYF. CDR3 nucleotide sequence: TGCAGTGCTAGACCGTTGGGAGGGTTTAGACACACAGATACGCAGTATTTT.

The chain joins TRBV28 to TRBJ1-4, with TRBD1 identical over 7 bases. V dropped 6 bases and J dropped 5; count of bases not matched to a gene: 6. Germline lookup yields CDR1 MDHEN and CDR2 SYDVKM. CDR3 size: 14 residues. The CDR3 protein is CASRRQGRNEKLFF. Here the CDR3 DNA reads TGTGCCAGCAGAAGACAGGGTCGGAATGAAAAACTGTTTTTT.